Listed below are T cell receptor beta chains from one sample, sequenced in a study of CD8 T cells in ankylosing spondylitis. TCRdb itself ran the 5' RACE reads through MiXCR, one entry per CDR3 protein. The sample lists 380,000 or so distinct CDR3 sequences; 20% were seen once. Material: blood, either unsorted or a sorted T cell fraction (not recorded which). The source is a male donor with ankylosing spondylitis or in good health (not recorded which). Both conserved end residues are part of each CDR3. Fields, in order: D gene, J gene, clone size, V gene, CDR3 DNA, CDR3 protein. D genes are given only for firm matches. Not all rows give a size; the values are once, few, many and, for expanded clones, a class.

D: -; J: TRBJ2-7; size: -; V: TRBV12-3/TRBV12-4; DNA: TGTGCCAGCAGTGCTGCCCCACTATTCTACGAGCAGTACTTC; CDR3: CASSAAPLFYEQYF
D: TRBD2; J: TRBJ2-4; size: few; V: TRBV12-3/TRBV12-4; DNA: TGTGCCAGCAGGCGGGGGGTCGGGAACATTCAGTACTTC; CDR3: CASRRGVGNIQYF
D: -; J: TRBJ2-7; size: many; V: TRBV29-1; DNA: TGCAGCGTTGAAGAATGGGATGAGCAGTACTTC; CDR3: CSVEEWDEQYF
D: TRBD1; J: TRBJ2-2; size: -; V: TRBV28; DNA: TGTGCCAGCAGCCCTACCGGGACAGGCATCACCGGGGAGCTGTTTTTT; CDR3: CASSPTGTGITGELFF
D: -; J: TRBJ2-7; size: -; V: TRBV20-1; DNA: TGCAGTGCTAGAGATGGATCAGGGGTCTACGAGCAGTACTTC; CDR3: CSARDGSGVYEQYF
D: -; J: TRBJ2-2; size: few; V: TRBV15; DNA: TGTGCCACCAGCAGAGCTTGGGGGACTGGGGAGCTGTTTTTT; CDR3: CATSRAWGTGELFF
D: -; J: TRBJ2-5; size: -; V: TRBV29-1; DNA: TGCAGCGTTGAAGGGTCCGAGACCCAGTACTTC; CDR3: CSVEGSETQYF
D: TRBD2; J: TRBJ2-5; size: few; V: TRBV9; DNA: TGTGCCAGCAGCGTAGTGATAGCGGGGCAAGAGACCCAGTACTTC; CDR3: CASSVVIAGQETQYF
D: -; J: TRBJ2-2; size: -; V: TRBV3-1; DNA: TGTGCCAGCAGTCACCGGGACGGGGACGTCGGGGAGCTGTTTTTT; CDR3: CASSHRDGDVGELFF
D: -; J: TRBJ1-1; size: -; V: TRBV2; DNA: TGTGCCAGCAGTGCAGGGAGGAACACTGAAGCTTTCTTT; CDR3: CASSAGRNTEAFF
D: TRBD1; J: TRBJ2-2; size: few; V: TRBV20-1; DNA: TGCAGTGCTCGTTGGACAGGGTCGAACACCGGGGAGCTGTTTTTT; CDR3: CSARWTGSNTGELFF